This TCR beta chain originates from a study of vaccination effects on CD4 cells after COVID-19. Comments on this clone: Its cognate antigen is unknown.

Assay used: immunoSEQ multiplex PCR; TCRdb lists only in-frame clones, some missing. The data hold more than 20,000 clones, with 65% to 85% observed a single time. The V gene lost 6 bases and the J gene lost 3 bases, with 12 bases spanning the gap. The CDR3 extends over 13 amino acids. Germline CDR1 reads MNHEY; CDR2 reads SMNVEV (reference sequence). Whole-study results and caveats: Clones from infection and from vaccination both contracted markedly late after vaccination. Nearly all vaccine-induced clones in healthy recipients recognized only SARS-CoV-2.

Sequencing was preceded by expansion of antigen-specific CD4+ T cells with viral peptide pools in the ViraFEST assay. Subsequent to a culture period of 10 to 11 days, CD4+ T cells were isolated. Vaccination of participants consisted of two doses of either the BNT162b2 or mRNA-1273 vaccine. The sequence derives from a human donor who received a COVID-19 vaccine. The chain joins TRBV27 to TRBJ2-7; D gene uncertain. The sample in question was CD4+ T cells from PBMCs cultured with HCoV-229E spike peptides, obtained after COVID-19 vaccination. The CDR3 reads CASRGVANYEQYF. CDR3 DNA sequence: TGTGCCAGCAGGGGTGTGGCAAACTACGAGCAGTACTTC.